This T cell receptor beta chain comes out of a study of blood T cell repertoires in COVID-19. About the research overall: PBMCs, B-cell-depleted T cells, or T cells were the source of the cDNA or gDNA that made up the material.

A single count supports this clone. Original methodology: Estimates of nucleated cell counts were drawn from the amplification of reference gene primers. This table comes from immunoSEQ multiplex PCR, and its TCRdb copy is limited to in-frame clones, with some not included. That table furnishes V, J and clone size, whereas the DNA furnished D and trimming. The data show approximately 220,000 clones, roughly 85% seen once. Germline V gene lookup returns CDR1 MNHEY and CDR2 SVGAGI. J gave up 2 bases and V 6 bases, and 5 bases lay outside the gene matches. The CDR3 spans 15 residues. The specimen was PBMCs or T cells enriched from blood (not recorded which). This receptor was taken from a woman aged 40 to 55 with acute COVID-19. The gene calls are TRBV6-5 and TRBJ1-3, with 9 positions matching TRBD1. The CDR3 DNA reads as TGTGCCAGCAGCTGGGACAGGGCTACTGGAAACACCATATATTTT. The encoded protein is CASSWDRATGNTIYF.